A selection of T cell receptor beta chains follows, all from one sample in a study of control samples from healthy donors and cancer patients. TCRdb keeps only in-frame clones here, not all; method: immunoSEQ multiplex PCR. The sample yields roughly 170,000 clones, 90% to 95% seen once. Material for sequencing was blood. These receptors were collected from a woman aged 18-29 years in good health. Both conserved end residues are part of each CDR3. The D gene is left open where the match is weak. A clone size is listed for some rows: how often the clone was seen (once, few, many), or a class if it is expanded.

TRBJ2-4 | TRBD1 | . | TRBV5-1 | CASSPLYGTGVTLAKNIQYF | TGCGCCAGCAGCCCCCTCTACGGGACAGGGGTAACCCTAGCCAAAAACATTCAGTACTTC
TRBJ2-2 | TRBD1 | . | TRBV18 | CASSPPTGGSLRNTGELFF | TGTGCCAGTTCACCGCCGACAGGGGGGTCTTTAAGGAACACCGGGGAGCTGTTTTTT
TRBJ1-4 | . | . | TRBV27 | CASSGGVAATNEKLFF | TGTGCCAGCAGTGGGGGCGTAGCTGCAACTAATGAAAAACTGTTTTTT
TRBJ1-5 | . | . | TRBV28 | CASSFAGGGNQPQHF | TGTGCCAGCAGTTTTGCGGGAGGAGGTAATCAGCCCCAGCATTTT
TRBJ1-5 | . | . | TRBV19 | CASSGRGPNQPQHF | TGTGCCAGTAGTGGCAGGGGACCCAATCAGCCCCAGCATTTT
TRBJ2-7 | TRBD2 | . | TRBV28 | CASRPGASGSYEQYF | TGTGCCAGCAGACCCGGGGCTAGCGGGAGCTACGAGCAGTACTTC
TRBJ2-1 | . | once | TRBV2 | CASRRDLRLGEQFF | TGTGCCAGCAGGAGGGACTTGAGATTAGGCGAGCAGTTCTTC
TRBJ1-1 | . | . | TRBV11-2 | CASSLVRQGNTEAFF | TGTGCCAGCAGCTTAGTCCGGCAGGGGAACACTGAAGCTTTCTTT
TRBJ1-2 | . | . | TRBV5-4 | CASSQDTGRGRGYTF | TGTGCCAGCAGCCAGGATACGGGGAGAGGACGTGGCTACACCTTC
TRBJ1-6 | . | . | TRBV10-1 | CASSSDREQESPLHF | TGCGCCAGCAGTTCGGACCGGGAGCAGGAATCACCCCTCCACTTT
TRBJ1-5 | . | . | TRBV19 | CASSMRVEGQPQHF | TGTGCCAGTAGTATGAGGGTGGAGGGCCAGCCCCAGCATTTT
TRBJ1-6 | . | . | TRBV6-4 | CASVGGSGKNNSPLHF | TGTGCCAGCGTGGGGGGCTCTGGGAAAAATAATTCACCCCTCCACTTT
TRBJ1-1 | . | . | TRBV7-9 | CASALTEAFF | TGTGCCAGCGCCTTAACTGAAGCTTTCTTT
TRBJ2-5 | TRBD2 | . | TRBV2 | CASSTGLAGAQETQYF | TGTGCCAGCAGCACGGGACTAGCGGGGGCGCAAGAGACCCAGTACTTC
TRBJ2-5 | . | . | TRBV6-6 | CASSYSGTETQYF | TGTGCCAGCAGTTACTCCGGGACAGAGACCCAGTACTTC
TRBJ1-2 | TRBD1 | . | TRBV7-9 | CASSQGVNYGYTF | TGTGCCAGCAGCCAGGGGGTTAACTATGGCTACACCTTC
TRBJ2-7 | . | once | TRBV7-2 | CASSPLGTLVDEQYF | TGTGCCAGCAGCCCCCTCGGGACCCTAGTCGACGAGCAGTACTTC
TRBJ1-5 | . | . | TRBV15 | CATSRGRRAQPQHF | TGTGCCACCAGCAGGGGTCGGAGGGCTCAGCCCCAGCATTTT
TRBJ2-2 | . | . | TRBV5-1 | CASRLGGNTGELFF | TGCGCCAGCAGGCTAGGAGGGAACACCGGGGAGCTGTTTTTT
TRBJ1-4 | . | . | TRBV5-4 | CASSRDPGFTDEKLFF | TGTGCCAGCAGCCGAGATCCGGGATTTACCGATGAAAAACTGTTTTTT
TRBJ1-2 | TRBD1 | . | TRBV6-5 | CASSYSSPGGYGYTF | TGTGCCAGCAGTTACTCGAGTCCAGGGGGCTATGGCTACACCTTC
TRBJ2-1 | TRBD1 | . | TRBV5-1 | CASRTGVVLDEQFF | TGCGCCAGCAGAACAGGGGTGGTATTGGATGAGCAGTTCTTC
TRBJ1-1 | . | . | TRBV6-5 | CASSYNSGEAFF | TGTGCCAGCAGTTATAACTCCGGCGAGGCTTTCTTT
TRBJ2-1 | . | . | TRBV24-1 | CATSDSTTPGLVEQFF | TGTGCCACCAGTGATTCCACCACCCCGGGGTTGGTTGAGCAGTTCTTC
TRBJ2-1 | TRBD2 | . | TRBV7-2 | CASSRTSGSGDNEQFF | TGTGCCAGCAGCCGGACTAGCGGGAGCGGCGACAATGAGCAGTTCTTC
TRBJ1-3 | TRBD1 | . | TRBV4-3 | CASSQERGQGLVGGNTIYF | TGCGCCAGCAGCCAAGAAAGGGGGCAGGGGCTAGTAGGGGGAAACACCATATATTTT
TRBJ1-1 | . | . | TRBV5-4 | CASSLGTGSGAFF | TGTGCCAGCAGCTTGGGGACCGGGAGTGGAGCTTTCTTT
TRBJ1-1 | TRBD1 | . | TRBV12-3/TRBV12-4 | CASSQDRATEAFF | TGTGCCAGCTCCCAGGACAGGGCCACTGAAGCTTTCTTT
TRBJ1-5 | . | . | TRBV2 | CASSTEGDQPQHF | TGTGCCAGCTCAACAGAAGGGGATCAGCCCCAGCATTTT
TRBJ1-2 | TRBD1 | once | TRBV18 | CASSPSNLQGSGYTF | TGTGCCAGCTCACCTTCGAATCTACAGGGGTCTGGCTACACCTTC
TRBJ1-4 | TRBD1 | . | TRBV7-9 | CASSTPWGGTGEGKLFF | TGTGCCAGCAGCACCCCATGGGGTGGGACAGGGGAAGGAAAACTGTTTTTT
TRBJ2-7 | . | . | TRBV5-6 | CASRRAAPEEYF | TGTGCCAGTAGGAGGGCCGCTCCGGAGGAGTACTTC
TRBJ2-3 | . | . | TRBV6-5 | CASSYTYTDTQYF | TGTGCCAGCAGTTACACGTACACAGATACGCAGTATTTT
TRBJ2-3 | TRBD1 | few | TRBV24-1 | CATSEASGGDTQYF | TGTGCCACCAGTGAGGCGTCAGGGGGAGATACGCAGTATTTT
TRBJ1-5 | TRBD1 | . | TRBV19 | CASSMLGQVNQPQHF | TGTGCCAGTAGTATGTTGGGACAGGTTAATCAGCCCCAGCATTTT
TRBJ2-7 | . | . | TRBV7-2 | CASSFPSYEQYF | TGTGCCAGCAGCTTCCCATCCTACGAGCAGTACTTC
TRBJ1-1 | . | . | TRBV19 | CASRRGGTDTEAFF | TGTGCCAGTAGGAGGGGGGGGACGGACACTGAAGCTTTCTTT
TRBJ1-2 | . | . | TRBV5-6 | CASSPGNYGYTF | TGTGCCAGCAGCCCGGGAAACTATGGCTACACCTTC
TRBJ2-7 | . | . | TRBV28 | CASRKGPGSYEQYF | TGTGCCAGCAGAAAGGGACCCGGGTCCTACGAGCAGTACTTC
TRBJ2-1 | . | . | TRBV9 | CASSGRGEQFF | TGTGCCAGCAGCGGCCGAGGGGAGCAGTTCTTC
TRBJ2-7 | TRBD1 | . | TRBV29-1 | CSGVTGDYEQYF | TGCAGCGGTGTAACAGGGGACTACGAGCAGTACTTC
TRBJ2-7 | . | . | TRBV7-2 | CASSSASRGRYEQYF | TGTGCCAGCAGCTCGGCCTCGAGGGGAAGGTACGAGCAGTACTTC
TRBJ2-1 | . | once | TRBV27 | CASSLSSISSKDEQFF | TGTGCCAGCAGTTTATCATCAATATCTAGCAAGGATGAGCAGTTCTTC
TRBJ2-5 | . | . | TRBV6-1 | CASSEAASQETQYF | TGTGCCAGCAGTGAAGCGGCCAGTCAAGAGACCCAGTACTTC
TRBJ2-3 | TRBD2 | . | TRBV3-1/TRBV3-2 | CASSQGGGTSDTQYF | TGTGCCAGCAGCCAAGGGGGGGGGACTTCGGATACGCAGTATTTT